Sequencing of this T cell receptor beta chain was carried out in a study of control samples from healthy donors and cancer patients (dated by TCRdb to 2018 to 2020). This clone was seen just once. Its antigen remains unidentified. No per-base quality is available; no much larger clone lies one base away. Including the terminal cysteine and phenylalanine, the CDR3 comprises 14 residues. Of the read, only the CDR3 DNA is kept; its 42 bases are in frame from base 1. CDR1 is given as GTSNPN and CDR2 as SVGIG, both from the germline V gene (reference sequence). Germline trimming: 3 bases from V, 9 bases from J; junction bases outside gene matches: 12. The method was the immunoSEQ multiplex PCR assay. TCRdb retrieved this table from immuneACCESS and kept in-frame rearrangements only. Not all clones are present; in checked studies, unresolved V genes account for under half, and no reason is known for the remainder. The sample includes about 220,000 clones, with about 93% observed a single time. The ten largest clones take up approximately 1.4% of the sample.

Recombination joined TRBV30 with TRBJ2-3, with 7 junctional bases fitting TRBD1. Sequenced material: blood. The receptor comes from a man aged 45 to 65 in good health. The base sequence is TGTGCCTGGAGGGGGATAGACAGGGTGGTCACGCAGTATTTT. The translation is CAWRGIDRVVTQYF.